This T cell receptor (beta chain) was found in a study of identical twins. The study, taken as a whole, reports: Out-of-frame alpha sequences shared by twins were enriched for low generation probability. For cord blood, abundant beta clonotypes had fewer insertions, unlike memory repertoires, which showed none.

TCRdb processed the 5' RACE reads anew with MiXCR; each CDR3 protein has one entry. The sample lists about 660,000 distinct CDR3 sequences, 8.6% occurring once. V lost 2 bases, J lost 8 bases, and 10 bases lay in between. The germline gives CDR1 SGHTA, CDR2 FQGNSA. This CDR3 comprises 13 residues. This clonotype has at least ten counts. Its antigen is unidentified. The same sample was also studied in work on yellow fever vaccine responses in identical twins. According to that study: Twins' vaccine T cell responses were reported to seem partly convergent and partly personalized.

The chain combines TRBV7-2 with TRBJ2-4; possible D gene TRBD2, 6 bases. The clonotype comes from a woman aged 18-35 years in good health. The sequenced sample consisted of PBMCs. CDR3 sequence (DNA): TGTGCCAGCAGCTTAACGGGAGCGCACATTCAGTACTTC. This gives the protein CASSLTGAHIQYF.